A selection of T cell receptor beta chains follows, all from one sample in a study of T cell responses to AZD1222 COVID-19 vaccine. Data came from immunoSEQ multiplex PCR; TCRdb stores just in-frame clones and leaves some out. The repertoire holds about 94,000 clones, with 88% as singletons. The material sequenced was peripheral blood, taken 28 days after the second AZD1222 dose. These receptors all stem from an adult who received the AZD1222 COVID-19 vaccine. Both conserved end residues are part of each CDR3. The order of the fields is D gene, clone size, V gene, J gene, CDR3 DNA, CDR3 protein. A D gene is named only where the DNA matches it firmly. Size is stated for part of the rows, as once, few or many counts, or as a class when the clone is expanded.

NA	few	TRBV4-3	TRBJ2-6	TGCGCCAGCAGCCAAGACAGGGGCTCTGGGGCCAACGTCCTGACTTTC	CASSQDRGSGANVLTF
NA	NA	TRBV11-3	TRBJ1-1	TGTGCCAGCAGCTTGCAGGTTGGGAATGAAGCTTTCTTT	CASSLQVGNEAFF
NA	NA	TRBV9	TRBJ1-2	TGTGCCAGCAGCAAAGACCTACAGGCGCACTATGGCTACACCTTC	CASSKDLQAHYGYTF
TRBD1	few	TRBV6-1	TRBJ1-6	TGTGCCAGCAGTGAAGGGGGACAGGGGCATTCACCCCTCCACTTT	CASSEGGQGHSPLHF
TRBD2	NA	TRBV19	TRBJ2-1	TGTGCCAGTAGTATCTATAGCGGGCTGAGTCGTAACAATGAGCAGTTCTTC	CASSIYSGLSRNNEQFF
NA	NA	TRBV2	TRBJ1-5	TGTGCCAGCGGGACCCCAAGACTGAGCAATCAGCCCCAGCATTTT	CASGTPRLSNQPQHF
NA	NA	TRBV7-2	TRBJ1-1	TGTGCCAGCAGCTTAGCTATGGCGTGGAACACTGAAGCTTTCTTT	CASSLAMAWNTEAFF
NA	NA	TRBV28	TRBJ1-2	TGTGCCAGCAGTTCAGAACTCCTTGGCTACACCTTC	CASSSELLGYTF
TRBD1	NA	TRBV6-6	TRBJ1-5	TGTGCCAGCACCACTGGGACAGCCCATAGCAATCAGCCCCAGCATTTT	CASTTGTAHSNQPQHF
NA	NA	TRBV20-1	TRBJ1-5	TGCAGTGCTAGTTCAGGACATCGCGATGGCAATCAGCCCCAGCATTTT	CSASSGHRDGNQPQHF
NA	NA	TRBV11-1	TRBJ2-3	TGTGCCAGCAGCTTAGTTGGACACCGCACAGATACGCAGTATTTT	CASSLVGHRTDTQYF
NA	NA	TRBV5-1	TRBJ1-1	TGCGCCAGCAGCGTGCAAACAGGGAACACTGAAGCTTTCTTT	CASSVQTGNTEAFF
TRBD1	NA	TRBV30	TRBJ2-2	TGTGCCCACCAACAGGGGGCCGGGGAGCTGTTTTTT	CAHQQGAGELFF
NA	NA	TRBV2	TRBJ1-1	TGTGCCAGCAGTGAGCCTGACTGGAACACTGAAGCTTTCTTT	CASSEPDWNTEAFF
NA	once	TRBV30	TRBJ2-5	TGTGCCTGGAGGGGGTCCTGGACAGCGGCCGAGACCCAGTACTTC	CAWRGSWTAAETQYF
NA	NA	TRBV28	TRBJ2-7	TGTGCCAGCAGTCCCCGAACGGAGGTAGCCTACGAGCAGTACTTC	CASSPRTEVAYEQYF
NA	NA	TRBV5-5	TRBJ1-3	TGTGCCAGCAGCTTGGAGGCGGCAGGGCTCGTCTCTGGAAACACCATATATTTT	CASSLEAAGLVSGNTIYF
NA	NA	TRBV5-1	TRBJ2-6	TGCGCCAGCAGCTTGGATGGTCAGGCCAGGGCCAACGTCCTGACTTTC	CASSLDGQARANVLTF
NA	once	TRBV4-1	TRBJ1-5	TGCGCCAGCAGCCAAGAATCCGGGAATCAGCCCCAGCATTTT	CASSQESGNQPQHF
TRBD1	NA	TRBV2	TRBJ2-6	TGTGCCAGCAGGGACAGGGTCTCTGGGGCCAACGTCCTGACTTTC	CASRDRVSGANVLTF
NA	NA	TRBV9	TRBJ1-2	TGTGCCAGCAGTAAAGAGGGCTACTCGTACTATGGCTACACCTTC	CASSKEGYSYYGYTF
TRBD1	NA	TRBV5-1	TRBJ1-3	TGCGCCAGCAGCTCAGCGACAGGGGGAAACACCATATATTTT	CASSSATGGNTIYF
NA	NA	TRBV19	TRBJ1-3	TGTGCCAGTAGACCCCCGTCTTCTGGAAACACCATATATTTT	CASRPPSSGNTIYF
NA	NA	TRBV7-9	TRBJ1-5	TGTGCCAGCAGCCCCATACAATCAGAACCCCAGCATTTT	CASSPIQSEPQHF
NA	NA	TRBV20-1	TRBJ1-2	TGCAGTGCTAGTCTCAGGGATTATGGCTACACCTTC	CSASLRDYGYTF
NA	NA	TRBV19	TRBJ2-5	TGTGCCAGTAGTATAGATCGCCGCAGGGCCCTCCAAGAGACCCAGTACTTC	CASSIDRRRALQETQYF
NA	NA	TRBV7-2	TRBJ2-1	TGTGCCAGCAGCTTAGGTAGGACTGAGCAGTTCTTC	CASSLGRTEQFF
NA	NA	TRBV29-1	TRBJ2-1	TGCAGCGTCACACTGGGGGTAAATGAGCAGTTCTTC	CSVTLGVNEQFF
TRBD2	NA	TRBV25-1	TRBJ2-3	TGTGCCAGCGTAAGAGCGGGAGGCTCAGATACGCAGTATTTT	CASVRAGGSDTQYF
TRBD2	NA	TRBV7-9	TRBJ2-3	TGTGCCAGCAGCTCTAGGCAGGGAGGGGGCACAGATACGCAGTATTTT	CASSSRQGGGTDTQYF
TRBD1	NA	TRBV30	TRBJ2-7	TGTGCCTGGAGAAAGGACAGGGCCTACGAGCAGTACTTC	CAWRKDRAYEQYF
TRBD1	NA	TRBV6-5	TRBJ1-2	TGTGCCAGCAGTCGACAGGGGGGAAATTCGGGCTACACCTTC	CASSRQGGNSGYTF